Shown below are 24 T cell receptor beta chains from a single sample sequenced in a study of blood T cells in healthy people across ages. Using a J-beta primer mix together with a sample-barcoded 5' primer, a second PCR was run for roughly 6 to 12 cycles. In TCRdb, the 5' RACE reads were re-called with MiXCR into one record per CDR3 protein. Here the sample spans some 1.5 million distinct CDR3 sequences, roughly 30% being singletons. Sequencing was carried out using blood. These receptors came from a woman in her twenties or thirties in good health.

This clonotype was counted a few times. The chain carries TRBV12-3 or TRBV12-4 and TRBJ2-1; the match to TRBD1 covers 8 bases. Germline trimming cut 4 bases from V and 2 bases from J; bases unmatched to any gene: 4. CDR3 length: 15 residues. The CDR3 DNA reads TGTGCCAGCAGTTCTCAGGGGGCCACCTACAATGAGCAGTTCTTC. The encoded protein is CASSSQGATYNEQFF.

Of note for this clonotype: This may stem from a read error, because a much larger clone lies one nucleotide away. The genes are TRBV18 and TRBJ2-7; D perhaps matches TRBD1 (6 bases). This CDR3 comprises 13 residues. Germline V gives CDR1 KGHSH, CDR2 LQKENI. Written as DNA, the CDR3 is TGTGCCAGCTCACCTAAGGACAGCTACGGGCAGTACTTC. Protein: CASSPKDSYGQYF.

This clonotype was detected only a few times. The chain has TRBV28 and TRBJ2-1, with a possible D match to TRBD1 (6 bases). The ends were cut back, 4 bases at V and 12 bases at J, with 13 bases in the middle. The CDR3 contains 12 residues. Germline CDR1 is MDHEN and CDR2 is SYDVKM. The CDR3 is CASSSDSLAQFF. CDR3 nucleotides: TGTGCCAGCAGTTCGGACAGTTTAGCGCAGTTCTTC. Full variable domain (rest looked up from reference TRBV28 and TRBJ2-1): DVKVTQSSRYLVKRTGEKVFLECVQDMDHENMFWYRQDPGLGLRLIYFSYDVKMKEKGDIPEGYSVSREKKERFSLILESASTNQTSMYLCASSSDSLAQFFGPGTRLTVL.

This clonotype occurred many times. The chain links TRBV5-5 to TRBJ2-5, with D perhaps TRBD1 (5 bases). Trimming removed 6 bases at V and 5 bases at J, with 29 bases between. The CDR3 has 18 amino acids. In germline, CDR1 is SGHKS, CDR2 YYEKEE (reference sequence). The CDR3 DNA follows: TGTGCCAGCACCCCAGGAGCAGGGCCGTTTTTTATCCGGGAGACCCAGTACTTC. Amino acids: CASTPGAGPFFIRETQYF.

This chain connects TRBV2 to TRBJ2-1; 11 positions match TRBD2. The CDR3 spans 16 residues. CDR1 is SNHLY, CDR2 FYNNEI, per germline. J was trimmed by 7 bases and V by 5 bases; bases with no gene match: 10. Written as DNA, the CDR3 is TGTGCCAGCAGTCTTCCGGGACTAGCGGAAAGTAATGAGCAGTTCTTC. Its translation is CASSLPGLAESNEQFF.

This clonotype was seen a handful of times. The chain has TRBV20-1 and TRBJ2-3; the match to TRBD1 covers 10 bases. Looked up from germline, CDR1 is DFQATT and CDR2 is SNEGSKA (reference sequence). The CDR3 is 15 amino acids. With 5 bases clipped from V and 2 bases from J, the junction kept 7 bases outside the gene matches. The CDR3 DNA reads TGCAGTGCTCCATCGGGACAGGGGATCACAGATACGCAGTATTTT. Its translation is CSAPSGQGITDTQYF.

The table lists this clonotype with many counts. The genes are TRBV7-7 and TRBJ2-7; no clear D. Trimming pared 1 base from V and 5 bases from J, leaving 27 bases between. From germline, CDR1 is SSHAT and CDR2 FNYEAQ (reference sequence). The CDR3 has 19 residues. The CDR3 region is CASSLDPGPPPSRRHEQYF. CDR3 nucleotides: TGTGCCAGCAGCTTAGATCCGGGTCCACCACCGTCGCGGCGCCACGAGCAGTACTTC.

This clonotype was counted between two and nine times. V usage is TRBV5-1 and J usage is TRBJ2-5; 8 bases agree with TRBD2. The CDR3 has 15 amino acids. V shed 0 bases, J shed 4 bases, and the junction held 5 bases outside the gene matches. Germline CDR1 and CDR2: SGHRS and YFSETQ. The CDR3 region is CASSLDTGGRETQYF. CDR3 DNA: TGCGCCAGCAGCTTGGACACGGGGGGGCGAGAGACCCAGTACTTC.

There are a few counts of this clonotype. J is TRBJ2-3 and V is TRBV5-1; 9 bases map to TRBD2. In germline, CDR1 is SGHRS, CDR2 YFSETQ. The CDR3 has 15 residues. This chain's CDR3 is CASASGAFGTDTQYF. The CDR3 DNA sequence: TGCGCGAGCGCTAGCGGGGCCTTTGGAACAGATACGCAGTATTTT. The full variable domain, its missing parts supplied by reference TRBV5-1 and TRBJ2-3, is KAGVTQTPRYLIKTRGQQVTLSCSPISGHRSVSWYQQTPGQGLQFLFEYFSETQRNKGNFPGRFSGRQFSNSRSEMNVSTLELGDSALYLCASASGAFGTDTQYFGPGTRLTVL.

This clonotype has a count of ten or more. The CDR3 bases are TGTGCCAGCAGCCCCGGGGGGGGCAAGTCCTACGAGCAGTACTTC. Residues: CASSPGGGKSYEQYF. The J gene is TRBJ2-7, the V gene TRBV12-3 or TRBV12-4; 8 bases are shared with TRBD2. This CDR3 contains 15 residues. V lost 6 bases and J lost 1; bases outside the gene matches: 8.

This clonotype has a count of ten or more. V and J are TRBV6-5 and TRBJ1-2, with a weak D call TRBD1 (5 bases). The germline gives CDR1 MNHEY, CDR2 SVGAGI. The CDR3 totals 15 residues. V was shortened by 5 bases and J by 9 bases, with 22 bases between the two germline ends. The DNA of the CDR3 is TGTGCCAGCAGTGCCCGGGGAGGGGATTTTAGTAGCTACACCTTC. Its protein is CASSARGGDFSSYTF.

The chain employs TRBV28 and TRBJ2-7, with D possibly matching TRBD2 (6 bases). Trimming took 9 bases from V and 3 from J, leaving 18 bases between them. Per germline, CDR1 MDHEN and CDR2 SYDVKM. The CDR3 totals 14 residues. The CDR3 is CASRTGGDRYEQYF. The CDR3 DNA follows: TGTGCCAGTCGGACTGGCGGGGACCGCTACGAGCAGTACTTC.

CDR3: CAISQGMNTEAFF. The CDR3 DNA reads TGTGCCATCAGTCAGGGGATGAACACTGAAGCTTTCTTT. The gene calls are TRBV10-3 and TRBJ1-1; the D gene is possibly TRBD1 (6 bases). Germline loops: CDR1 ENHRY, CDR2 SYGVKD. V lost 5 bases to trimming and J lost 0 bases, with 7 bases between them. The CDR3 loop spans 13 amino acids.

This clonotype was counted at least ten times. The chain links TRBV7-2 to TRBJ2-7, with TRBD2 matching over 8 bases. Looked up from germline, CDR1 is SGHTA and CDR2 is FQGNSA. Trimming cost V 6 bases and J 3 bases; bases outside gene matches: 7. CDR3 size: 14 residues. The CDR3 reads CASSLPGTSYEQYF. The CDR3 DNA sequence: TGTGCCAGCAGTCTACCCGGGACTAGCTACGAGCAGTACTTC.

This clonotype was seen more than once but under ten times. The chain joins TRBV4-2 to TRBJ2-2; tentatively, D is TRBD2 (5 bases). The CDR3 sequence is 17 residues long. Germline V gene data show CDR1 as LGHNA and CDR2 as YNFKEQ. Between the trimmed V and J ends, which lost 0 bases and 1 base, there was a span of 12 bases. The CDR3 bases are TGTGCCAGCAGCCAAGATATGGAGGTGGAGAACACCGGGGAGCTGTTTTTT. Protein sequence: CASSQDMEVENTGELFF.

This clonotype was recorded at least ten times. V gene TRBV7-2 combines with J gene TRBJ2-5; weak D call: TRBD2 (5 bases). V was shortened by 1 base and J by 8 bases, with 8 bases between the two germline ends. The CDR3 sequence is 12 residues long. Germline V gene lookup returns CDR1 SGHTA and CDR2 FQGNSA. CDR3 in amino acids: CASSLERVTQYF. CDR3 coding DNA: TGTGCCAGCAGCTTAGAGAGGGTTACCCAGTACTTC.

This clonotype was detected a few times. The chain recombines TRBV9 with TRBJ2-1; TRBD2 agrees at 10 bases. The germline CDR1 and CDR2 sequences are SGDLS and YYNGEE. Germline trimming cut 3 bases from V and 9 bases from J; bases unmatched to any gene: 6. The CDR3 runs 14 residues. CDR3 coding DNA: TGTGCCAGCAGCGCCAGCGGGGGGGCCCGTGAGCAGTTCTTC. Translated: CASSASGGAREQFF.

This clonotype was observed a few times. The chain carries TRBV2 and TRBJ2-1; 10 bases are a match to TRBD2. The germline CDR1 and CDR2 sequences are SNHLY and FYNNEI. V trimming: 6 bases; J trimming: 5 bases; junction bases outside the gene matches: 4. The CDR3 loop spans 14 amino acids. The CDR3 spells CASRLLAGDNEQFF. CDR3 DNA: TGTGCCAGCAGACTTCTAGCGGGAGACAATGAGCAGTTCTTC.

The chain uses TRBV5-1 and TRBJ1-4; D remains unclear. V lost 0 bases and J lost 0, with 9 bases in between. The CDR3 contains 16 residues. Germline lookup yields CDR1 SGHRS and CDR2 YFSETQ. CDR3: CASSLAPPATNEKLFF. Written as DNA, the CDR3 is TGCGCCAGCAGCTTGGCCCCGCCTGCAACTAATGAAAAACTGTTTTTT. The full variable domain, in which reference TRBV5-1 and TRBJ1-4 provide the parts outside the CDR3, is KAGVTQTPRYLIKTRGQQVTLSCSPISGHRSVSWYQQTPGQGLQFLFEYFSETQRNKGNFPGRFSGRQFSNSRSEMNVSTLELGDSALYLCASSLAPPATNEKLFFGSGTQLSVL.

This clonotype has at least ten counts. The gene calls are TRBV20-1 and TRBJ2-1, with D possibly called TRBD1 or TRBD2 (6 bases each). Trimming removed 5 bases at V and 2 bases at J, with 13 bases between. Germline loops: CDR1 DFQATT, CDR2 SNEGSKA (reference sequence). CDR3 length: 14 amino acids. The DNA for the CDR3 is TGCAGTGCTCGGGCGGAGGGGGCCTACAATGAGCAGTTCTTC. Encoded protein: CSARAEGAYNEQFF.

This clonotype was detected only a few times. The chain combines TRBV24-1 with TRBJ1-1; D is ambiguous. Trimming took 4 bases from V and 1 from J, leaving 3 bases between them. CDR1 and CDR2 (germline): KGHDR, SFDVKD. This CDR3 is 12 amino acids long. The CDR3 DNA reads TGTGCCACCAGTGACGGGAACACTGAAGCTTTCTTT. Residues: CATSDGNTEAFF.

This clonotype was seen just once. The chain carries TRBV28 and TRBJ2-1; no reliable D call. Looked up from germline, CDR1 is MDHEN and CDR2 is SYDVKM. V lost 5 bases, J lost 1 base, and 15 bases lay in between. The CDR3 length is 16 residues. The CDR3 coding sequence is TGTGCCAGCAGTCTCCTTTTAGTCAGTTCCTACAATGAGCAGTTCTTC. Protein sequence: CASSLLLVSSYNEQFF.

This clonotype was seen a handful of times. The DNA of the CDR3 is TGTGCCAGCAGGAGGCAACATGAGCAGTTCTTC. As protein: CASRRQHEQFF. The chain joins TRBV7-8 to TRBJ2-1; D gene uncertain. The CDR3 is 11 amino acids. The germline V and J ends were trimmed by 6 bases and 8 bases, with 8 bases remaining between them. The V gene's germline CDR1 is SGHVS and CDR2 FQNEAQ.

The table lists this clonotype with many counts. The chain is built from TRBV9 and TRBJ2-5, with D perhaps TRBD1 or TRBD2 (5 bases each). Trimming took off 3 bases at V and 4 bases at J, with 13 bases between the two ends. This CDR3 is 14 amino acids long. CDR1 and CDR2 (germline): SGDLS, YYNGEE. The CDR3 loop reads CASSATGTLETQYF. DNA for the CDR3: TGTGCCAGCAGCGCGACCGGGACCCTAGAGACCCAGTACTTC. The whole variable domain, filled in from reference TRBV9 and TRBJ2-5, reads DSGVTQTPKHLITATGQRVTLRCSPRSGDLSVYWYQQSLDQGLQFLIQYYNGEERAKGNILERFSAQQFPDLHSELNLSSLELGDSALYFCASSATGTLETQYFGPGTRLLVL.